This T cell receptor beta chain was recorded in a study of PD-1 blockade in mismatch repair-deficient tumors. Study-level information: Enrolled about 2012-2017, patients had progressing, pretreated mismatch repair-deficient cancers of approximately 13 types.

TCR sequencing covered a few patients who responded to pembrolizumab. The protocol was immunoSEQ multiplex PCR, while the TCRdb copy is restricted to in-frame clones and leaves out a portion. Counted here are tens of thousands of clones, 65% to 85% occurring once; the ten biggest clones make up less than 6.5%. Note on this clone: The antigen is undetermined.

Whole-study findings and limits: Tumor-resident clones, often absent from pretreatment blood, expanded after pembrolizumab and then contracted.

CDR1 and CDR2 from the germline V gene are SGHTA and FQGNSA. Trimming took 3 bases from V and 8 from J; bases not matched to a gene: 2. The CDR3 runs to 14 residues. The sequence came from an adult with mismatch repair-deficient cancer. The sample consisted of peripheral blood, taken 44 weeks after starting pembrolizumab. The V call is TRBV7-2, the J call TRBJ2-1; 12 bases agree with TRBD2. This CDR3 reads CASSLTSGSYEQFF. The CDR3 nucleotides are TGTGCCAGCAGCTTGACTAGCGGGAGCTATGAGCAGTTCTTC.